This TCR beta chain was obtained from a study of blood T cell repertoires in COVID-19. The CDR3 length is 15 residues. Germline CDR1 and CDR2: SGHKS and YYEKEE (reference sequence). J was trimmed by 1 base and V by 2 bases; bases with no gene match: 5. Sequenced by immunoSEQ multiplex PCR; TCRdb stores in-frame clones only, minus some. Of roughly 250,000 clones in the sample, nearly 85% are singletons; the top ten hold 8% to 9.5%. The chain is built from TRBV5-5 and TRBJ1-1; 7 bases are shared with TRBD1. The sequence derives from a human donor in a cohort sampled during active COVID-19. The sample taken for sequencing was peripheral blood. In DNA form, the CDR3 reads TGTGCCAGCAGCTTTAGGGGGCAGGGGAACACTGAAGCTTTCTTT. Translated, it gives CASSFRGQGNTEAFF.